Sequencing of this T cell receptor beta chain was carried out in a study of T cell responses to AZD1222 COVID-19 vaccine. The wider study: Second doses that came at about 4 or about 12 weeks were put together. Findings of the study overall: White British donors predominated, females outnumbered males, and clonal diversity was possibly underestimated. Only six people who got AZD1222 tested seropositive at baseline. Unmutated variant regions are reportedly the target of nearly half of TCRs that are spike-specific.

Concerning this clone itself: The antigen remains undetermined.

Generated by immunoSEQ multiplex PCR, the TCRdb table keeps only in-frame clones and is missing some. Of around 83,000 clones in the sample, nearly 90% were seen once. Trimming removed 2 bases from V and 4 bases from J; junction bases left unmatched: 7. The CDR3 has 16 amino acids. CDR1 is LNHNV, CDR2 YYDKDF, per germline (reference sequence). The sample in question was peripheral blood, obtained on day 0 of AZD1222 vaccination. The rearrangement links TRBV15 to TRBJ2-2; 7 nucleotides agree with TRBD1. The TCR sequence derives from an adult in good health. CDR3 DNA: TGTGCCACCAGCAGATCTCCGGGACAGCTCACCGGGGAGCTGTTTTTT. This sequence encodes CATSRSPGQLTGELFF.